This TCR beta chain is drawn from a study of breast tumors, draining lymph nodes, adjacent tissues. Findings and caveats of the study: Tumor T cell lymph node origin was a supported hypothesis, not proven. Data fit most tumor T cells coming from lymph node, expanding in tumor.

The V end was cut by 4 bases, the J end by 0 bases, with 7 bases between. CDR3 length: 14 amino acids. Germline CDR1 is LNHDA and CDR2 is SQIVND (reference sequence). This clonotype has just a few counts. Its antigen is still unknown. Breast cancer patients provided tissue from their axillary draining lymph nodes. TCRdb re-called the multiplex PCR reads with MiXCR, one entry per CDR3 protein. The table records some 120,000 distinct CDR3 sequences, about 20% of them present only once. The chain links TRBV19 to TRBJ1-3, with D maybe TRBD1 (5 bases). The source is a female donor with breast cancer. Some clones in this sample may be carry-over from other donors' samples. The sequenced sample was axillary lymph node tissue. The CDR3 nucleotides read TGTGCCAGTAGTACAGGGCCCTCTGGAAACACCATATATTTT. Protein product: CASSTGPSGNTIYF.